Presented here are 6 T cell receptor beta chains from one specimen sequenced in a study of CD4+ T cells in melanoma. Profiling relied on immunoSEQ multiplex PCR, and the TCRdb table lists in-frame clones only, not all of them. Of around 100,000 clones listed, 92% are singletons. Material: peripheral blood. These receptors came from a human donor with melanoma.

J is TRBJ2-3 and V is TRBV6-4; D is unresolved. There are 15 residues in the CDR3. Trimming removed 3 bases from V and 2 bases from J, with 12 bases in between. Germline V gene lookup returns CDR1 MRHNA and CDR2 SNTAGT. CDR3 in amino acids: CASSESLAYTDTQYF. CDR3 sequence (DNA): TGTGCCAGCAGTGAATCACTGGCTTACACAGATACGCAGTATTTT.

The V call is TRBV7-6, the J call TRBJ2-3, with 12 bases that match TRBD2. Unmatched junction bases numbered 6, after V lost 2 bases and J lost 6 bases. CDR1 and CDR2 (germline): SGHVS, FNYEAQ. This CDR3 is built from 16 residues. The CDR3 DNA is TGTGCCAGCAGCTTAACACTGACTAGCGGGAGTGATACGCAGTATTTT. It codes for CASSLTLTSGSDTQYF.

The J gene is TRBJ1-1, the V gene TRBV9, with 7 bases lining up with TRBD1. The CDR3 contains 16 residues. Losses at the gene ends were 0 bases for V and 7 bases for J; bases not matched to a gene: 12. Germline V gene sequence: CDR1 SGDLS, CDR2 YYNGEE. The chain's CDR3 is CASSVAPGQIDNEAFF. The CDR3 DNA reads TGTGCCAGCAGCGTAGCCCCGGGACAGATTGATAATGAAGCTTTCTTT.

The genes are TRBV29-1 and TRBJ2-2; D call uncertain. CDR1 and CDR2 (germline): SQVTM, ANQGSEA. The CDR3 totals 14 residues. V lost 6 bases to trimming and J lost 1 base, with 12 bases between them. This chain's CDR3 is CSVLSSKNTGELFF. The CDR3, as DNA: TGCAGCGTCCTGAGTAGTAAGAACACCGGGGAGCTGTTTTTT.

V and J are TRBV18 and TRBJ2-2, with D maybe TRBD2 (5 bases). The CDR3 has 15 amino acids. Per the germline V gene, CDR1 is KGHSH and CDR2 is LQKENI. Trimming pared 1 base from V and 6 bases from J, leaving 12 bases between. CDR3 sequence reads: CASSPQRESAGELFF. The DNA of the CDR3 is TGTGCCAGCTCACCACAGAGGGAGTCGGCCGGGGAGCTGTTTTTT.

V gene TRBV11-2 combines with J gene TRBJ2-1, with 9 bases identical to TRBD2. The CDR3 is made up of 18 amino acids. Germline values: CDR1 SGHAT, CDR2 FQNNGV. V shed 3 bases and J 4 bases; nucleotides not matched to a gene: 13. In nucleotides, the CDR3 is TGTGCCAGCAGCTTCAGCTCCTCTGGCGGGGGGGCATACAATGAGCAGTTCTTC. Translated: CASSFSSSGGGAYNEQFF.